These 24 T cell receptor beta chains were all obtained from the same sample, sequenced in a study of CD8+ T cells in alopecia areata. Extracted RNA was reverse transcribed into cDNA, the sequencing template. The data were produced by immunoSEQ multiplex PCR, yet TCRdb's version contains in-frame clones alone and is incomplete. The data show some 200,000 clones, roughly 60% seen once. Noted treatment: oral pan-JAK inhibitor, 5-10 mg twice daily. The sequences come from CD4+ T cells sorted from blood, collected at week 24, from a patient treated with tofacitinib. All receptors come from a human donor with alopecia areata.

This clone was picked up one time. This chain links TRBV7-2 with TRBJ1-2; tentative D call: TRBD1 (6 bases). V lost 4 bases, J lost 4 bases, and 16 bases lay in between. Per germline, CDR1 SGHTA and CDR2 FQGNSA. The CDR3 spans 15 residues. The CDR3 DNA follows: TGTGCCAGCAGCTCAACCGGGACAAATTCCTATGGCTACACCTTC. Translated: CASSSTGTNSYGYTF. Full variable domain (missing parts from reference TRBV7-2 and TRBJ1-2): GAGVSQSPSNKVTEKGKDVELRCDPISGHTALYWYRQSLGQGLEFLIYFQGNSAPDKSGLPSDRFSAERTGGSVSTLTIQRTQQEDSAVYLCASSSTGTNSYGYTFGSGTRLTVV.

V is TRBV11-2 and J is TRBJ1-2; TRBD1 matches at 9 bases. This CDR3 region has 15 residues. With 2 bases clipped from V and 4 bases from J, the junction kept 5 bases outside the gene matches. CDR1 and CDR2 (germline): SGHAT, FQNNGV. The CDR3 region is CASSLLRDRAYGYTF. CDR3 sequence (DNA): TGTGCCAGCAGCTTACTCCGGGACAGGGCCTATGGCTACACCTTC.

This chain uses TRBV6-5 with TRBJ2-5; a weak D match, TRBD1 (6 bases). V was shortened by 6 bases and J by 6 bases, with 20 bases between the two germline ends. Germline CDR1 MNHEY, CDR2 SVGAGI. This CDR3 is 15 amino acids long. The CDR3 loop is CASSPNRQGSKTQYF. The CDR3 DNA reads TGTGCCAGCAGCCCTAACCGGCAGGGGTCGAAGACCCAGTACTTC.

This clone turned up a few times. The J gene is TRBJ2-7, the V gene TRBV29-1; D not certain. The CDR3 covers 10 residues. Germline CDR1 is SQVTM and CDR2 is ANQGSEA. The ends were cut back, 2 bases at V and 5 bases at J, with 4 bases in the middle. The CDR3 region is CSVENNEQYF. DNA for the CDR3: TGCAGCGTTGAAAACAACGAGCAGTACTTC.

This clone has just a few counts. The J gene is TRBJ1-6, the V gene TRBV6-6, with 8 bases identical to TRBD1. Looked up from germline, CDR1 is MNHNY and CDR2 is SVGAGI (reference sequence). This CDR3 spans 13 amino acids. J was trimmed by 12 bases and V by 6 bases; bases with no gene match: 7. CDR3 sequence: CASSGGQGIPLHF. The CDR3 nucleotides are TGTGCCAGCAGCGGCGGACAGGGCATACCCCTCCACTTT.

In this sample, this clone turned up once. The V call is TRBV18, the J call TRBJ2-7, with unresolved D. V lost 8 bases and J lost 5, with 16 bases in between. CDR1 and CDR2 (germline): KGHSH, LQKENI. This CDR3 is 13 amino acids long. CDR3 sequence (DNA): TGTGCCAGCCAGAAACAATCGGTACACGAGCAGTACTTC. Protein product: CASQKQSVHEQYF.

The chain employs TRBV30 and TRBJ1-2; D gene unclear. Germline V CDR1 and CDR2: GTSNPN, SVGIG (reference sequence). The CDR3 consists of 12 residues. Trimming took 5 bases from V and 8 from J, leaving 15 bases between them. The CDR3 loop reads CAWAEDGLGYTF. The DNA of the CDR3 is TGTGCCTGGGCAGAGGACGGACTCGGCTACACCTTC.

This sequence joins TRBV25-1 and TRBJ2-3; maybe TRBD1 (5 bases). The CDR3 sequence is 17 residues long. The germline V gene encodes CDR1 MGHDK and CDR2 SYGVNS. V shed 1 base and J shed 5 bases, with 19 bases lying between them. For the CDR3, the DNA is TGTGCCAGCAGTGAATCGGATACAGGCCTACCTGGAGATACGCAGTATTTT. It specifies CASSESDTGLPGDTQYF.

This clone was picked up a small number of times. V gene TRBV29-1 combines with J gene TRBJ2-2; D is possibly TRBD2 (6 bases). Per germline, CDR1 SQVTM and CDR2 ANQGSEA. Trimming took off 4 bases at V and 1 base at J, with 10 bases between the two ends. This CDR3 spans 14 amino acids. The CDR3 loop reads CSVAGEVNTGELFF. The CDR3, as DNA: TGCAGCGTTGCGGGGGAAGTGAACACCGGGGAGCTGTTTTTT.

V and J are TRBV23-1 and TRBJ1-2, with no clear D. TRBV23-1 is recorded as an ORF, its role being uncertain. Between the trimmed V and J ends, which lost 3 bases and 5 bases, there was a span of 16 bases. The CDR3 spans 15 residues. CDR3 amino acids: CASSHAAPPTYGYTF. In nucleotides, the CDR3 is TGCGCCAGCAGTCATGCGGCCCCTCCGACTTATGGCTACACCTTC.

The gene calls are TRBV27 and TRBJ2-3; no firm D call. The V and J ends lost 2 bases and 0 bases respectively, with 6 bases between them. The length of the CDR3 is 14 residues. CDR1 is MNHEY, CDR2 SMNVEV, per germline (reference sequence). The CDR3 sequence is CASSLAYSTDTQYF. In DNA form, the CDR3 reads TGTGCCAGCAGTTTAGCGTATAGCACAGATACGCAGTATTTT.

The chain carries TRBV7-2 and TRBJ2-7; D perhaps matches TRBD1 (6 bases). The CDR3 totals 15 residues. The V gene's germline CDR1 is SGHTA and CDR2 FQGNSA. V was clipped by 3 bases and J by 0 bases, with 12 bases between them. Here the CDR3 reads CASSLTGGLSYEQYF. The CDR3 region has the DNA TGTGCCAGCAGCTTGACAGGAGGACTCTCCTACGAGCAGTACTTC. The full variable domain, its missing parts supplied by reference TRBV7-2 and TRBJ2-7, is GAGVSQSPSNKVTEKGKDVELRCDPISGHTALYWYRQSLGQGLEFLIYFQGNSAPDKSGLPSDRFSAERTGGSVSTLTIQRTQQEDSAVYLCASSLTGGLSYEQYFGPGTRLTVT.

This clone was observed once. V gene TRBV5-6 combines with J gene TRBJ2-5, with D maybe TRBD2 (6 bases). Trimming left V 2 bases short and J 5 bases short, with 10 bases between. Germline CDR1 and CDR2: SGHDT and YYEEEE. This CDR3 comprises 13 residues. CDR3 residues: CASSFRGSETQYF. CDR3 DNA sequence: TGTGCCAGCAGCTTCCGGGGGTCGGAGACCCAGTACTTC.

This chain uses TRBV14 with TRBJ2-1; TRBD2 is a possible D gene (5 bases). This CDR3 contains 14 residues. Germline V lookup: CDR1 SGHDN, CDR2 FVKESK. V was shortened by 3 bases and J by 0 bases, with 6 bases between the two germline ends. The CDR3 loop reads CASSQGSSYNEQFF. CDR3 DNA sequence: TGTGCCAGCAGCCAGGGGAGCTCCTACAATGAGCAGTTCTTC.

The gene calls are TRBV7-2 and TRBJ2-1; perhaps TRBD2 as D (5 bases). Deletions cut 4 bases from V and 1 base from J, with 11 bases between. Germline assignment: CDR1 SGHTA and CDR2 FQGNSA. The CDR3 has 15 amino acids. CDR3 in DNA: TGTGCCAGCAGCTCCTGGACTCAGTCCTACAATGAGCAGTTCTTC. Its translation is CASSSWTQSYNEQFF.

This clone was picked up a small number of times. The genes are TRBV30 and TRBJ1-2; tentatively, D is TRBD1 (6 bases). Trimming cost V 1 base and J 0 bases, with 12 bases left between them. Per the germline V gene, CDR1 is GTSNPN and CDR2 is SVGIG (reference sequence). The CDR3 extends over 15 amino acids. The CDR3 region is CAWSAGDGSNYGYTF. The DNA of the CDR3 is TGTGCCTGGAGTGCAGGGGACGGCTCTAACTATGGCTACACCTTC.

This clone was seen more than once but under ten times. This chain joins TRBV4-1 and TRBJ2-1; D gene unclear. The CDR3 consists of 16 residues. CDR1 is MGHRA, CDR2 YSYEKL, per germline. Between the trimmed V and J ends, which lost 1 base and 0 bases, there was a span of 10 bases. CDR3: CASSQVNLVSYNEQFF. For the CDR3, the DNA is TGCGCCAGCAGCCAAGTTAATCTGGTCTCCTACAATGAGCAGTTCTTC.

This chain links TRBV9 with TRBJ2-3, with 13 bases identical to TRBD2. Germline lookup yields CDR1 SGDLS and CDR2 YYNGEE. Trimming cost V 3 bases and J 9 bases; bases outside gene matches: 4. The CDR3 loop spans 14 amino acids. Written as DNA, the CDR3 is TGTGCCAGCAGCGGGACTAGCGGGAGAGGCACGCAGTATTTT. Its translation is CASSGTSGRGTQYF.

The chain carries TRBV4-1 and TRBJ2-3; D is unresolved. The V gene lost 7 bases and the J gene lost 0 bases, with 8 bases spanning the gap. This CDR3 is built from 13 residues. Germline V CDR1 and CDR2: MGHRA, YSYEKL. The CDR3 nucleotides are TGCGCCAGCAAATCAGCCAGCACAGATACGCAGTATTTT. The encoded protein is CASKSASTDTQYF.

This clone appeared many times. V is TRBV5-1 and J is TRBJ2-5; a possible D gene is TRBD2 (5 bases). The germline V and J ends were trimmed by 2 bases and 2 bases, with 16 bases remaining between them. CDR1 and CDR2 (germline): SGHRS, YFSETQ. The length of the CDR3 is 16 residues. The CDR3: CASSFGRRRTQETQYF. The CDR3 nucleotides are TGCGCCAGCAGCTTCGGTCGGCGGCGGACTCAAGAGACCCAGTACTTC.

This chain connects TRBV6-6 to TRBJ2-3; no clear D. The ends were cut back, 0 bases at V and 5 bases at J, with 3 bases in the middle. The CDR3 loop spans 12 amino acids. From germline, CDR1 is MNHNY and CDR2 SVGAGI (reference sequence). CDR3 protein: CASSYSRDTQYF. CDR3 bases: TGTGCCAGCAGTTACTCGCGAGATACGCAGTATTTT.

The CDR3 DNA is TGTGCCAGCAGCCGGACCGGGATTGCGAACACCGGGGAGCTGTTTTTT. Translation: CASSRTGIANTGELFF. The chain couples TRBV7-2 to TRBJ2-2; a possible D gene is TRBD2 (5 bases). The CDR3 has 16 amino acids. Trimming removed 5 bases at V and 0 bases at J, with 13 bases between. Germline V gene sequence: CDR1 SGHTA, CDR2 FQGNSA.

The chain joins TRBV4-3 to TRBJ2-5; D might be TRBD2 (6 bases). V was shortened by 6 bases and J by 3 bases, with 11 bases between the two germline ends. Germline CDR1 and CDR2: LGHNA and YSLEER. The CDR3 has 13 residues. In DNA, the CDR3 is TGCGCCAGCAGTCAGACGGGGGAAGAGACCCAGTACTTC. It encodes CASSQTGEETQYF.

The chain joins TRBV6-6 to TRBJ1-5; possibly TRBD1 for D (6 bases). Per germline, CDR1 MNHNY and CDR2 SVGAGI (reference sequence). V was cut by 1 base and J by 4 bases, with 11 bases left in between. The CDR3 length is 15 residues. The CDR3 sequence: CASSYFGGGNQPQHF. The CDR3 DNA sequence: TGTGCCAGCAGTTACTTCGGGGGCGGTAATCAGCCCCAGCATTTT.